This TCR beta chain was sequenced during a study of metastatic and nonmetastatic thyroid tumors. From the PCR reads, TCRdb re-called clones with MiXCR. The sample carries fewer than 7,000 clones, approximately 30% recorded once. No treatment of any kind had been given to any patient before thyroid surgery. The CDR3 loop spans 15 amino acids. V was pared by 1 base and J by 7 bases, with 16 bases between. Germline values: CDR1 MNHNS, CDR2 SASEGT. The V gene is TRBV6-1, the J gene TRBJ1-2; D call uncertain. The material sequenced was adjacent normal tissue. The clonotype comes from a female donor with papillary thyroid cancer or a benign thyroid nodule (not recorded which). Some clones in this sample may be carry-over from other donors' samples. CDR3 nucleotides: TGTGCCAGCAGTGAAGAGGGTTGGGGTTACAGTGGCTACACCTTC. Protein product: CASSEEGWGYSGYTF.